The 26 T cell receptor beta chains reported below all come from one sample, sequenced in a study of blood T cell repertoires in COVID-19. Only in-frame clones appear in the TCRdb table, and some are missing; sequencing was by immunoSEQ multiplex PCR. The sample has more than 200,000 clones, 80% to 85% seen once. The sample taken for sequencing was peripheral blood. The receptors were sampled from a woman of 80 years or more with COVID-19, enrolled during active disease.

The J gene is TRBJ2-2, the V gene TRBV7-3; D remains unclear. Per the germline V gene, CDR1 is SGHTA and CDR2 is FQGTGA. Trimming took 0 bases from V and 3 from J, leaving 5 bases between them. This CDR3 has 14 amino acids. The CDR3 DNA follows: TGTGCCAGCAGCTTAACGAGCGACACCGGGGAGCTGTTTTTT. Translating it yields CASSLTSDTGELFF. The whole variable domain, remainder taken from reference TRBV7-3 and TRBJ2-2, is GAGVSQTPSNKVTEKGKYVELRCDPISGHTALYWYRQSLGQGPEFLIYFQGTGAADDSGLPNDRFFAVRPEGSVSTLKIQRTERGDSAVYLCASSLTSDTGELFFGEGSRLTVL.

V and J are TRBV2 and TRBJ2-5, with TRBD2 identical over 11 bases. The CDR3 runs 15 residues. V shed 4 bases, J shed 5 bases, and the junction held 6 bases outside the gene matches. Germline values: CDR1 SNHLY, CDR2 FYNNEI. CDR3 residues: CASSVSSGGKETQYF. The DNA of the CDR3 is TGTGCCAGCAGTGTGTCTAGCGGGGGGAAGGAGACCCAGTACTTC.

This clone was seen a few times. The J gene is TRBJ2-5, the V gene TRBV7-8, with 9 bases lining up with TRBD1. After removal of 5 bases from V and 4 bases from J, the junction contained 5 bases not matched to a gene. The CDR3 runs to 14 residues. In germline, CDR1 is SGHVS, CDR2 FQNEAQ. CDR3 in DNA: TGTGCCAGCAGCGTGGGGACAGGGCGAGAGACCCAGTACTTC. It yields the protein CASSVGTGRETQYF.

This clone was counted only a few times. V usage is TRBV7-2 and J usage is TRBJ2-1; TRBD2 agrees at 12 bases. J gave up 9 bases and V 1 base, and 4 bases lay outside the gene matches. Germline V gene sequence: CDR1 SGHTA, CDR2 FQGNSA. CDR3 length: 15 amino acids. CDR3 region: CASSLVLAGGVEQFF. In nucleotides, the CDR3 is TGTGCCAGCAGCTTAGTGCTAGCGGGAGGGGTTGAGCAGTTCTTC.

V usage is TRBV5-4 and J usage is TRBJ2-5; 11 nucleotides match TRBD1. The CDR3 contains 17 residues. The V and J ends lost 4 bases and 1 base, in that order; junction bases with no gene match: 9. Germline V gene lookup returns CDR1 SGHNT and CDR2 YYREEE (reference sequence). CDR3 nucleotide sequence: TGTGCCAGCAGCCCTTCCGGACAGGGGGCAACCCAAGAGACCCAGTACTTC. Amino acids: CASSPSGQGATQETQYF.

CDR3 protein: CASSPYEANTEAFF. CDR3 DNA sequence: TGTGCCAGCTCACCATATGAGGCGAACACTGAAGCTTTCTTT. This rearrangement joins TRBV18 to TRBJ1-1; D is unresolved. Per germline, CDR1 KGHSH and CDR2 LQKENI. This CDR3 has 14 residues. V was trimmed by 2 bases and J by 1 base, leaving 8 bases between them.

This clone was picked up a small number of times. CDR3 loop: CASSWDRNQPQHF. The CDR3 region has the DNA TGTGCCAGCAGTTGGGACAGAAATCAGCCCCAGCATTTT. The chain combines TRBV7-2 with TRBJ1-5, with 7 bases lining up with TRBD1. The V gene end was trimmed by 6 bases and the J gene end by 4 bases; junction bases not matched to a gene: 3. This CDR3 contains 13 residues. Germline values: CDR1 SGHTA, CDR2 FQGNSA.

This clone was seen only a few times. The CDR3 loop is CASSRDTSLSKAFF. CDR3 DNA: TGTGCCAGCAGCCGGGACACCTCTCTTTCCAAAGCTTTCTTT. The rearrangement joins TRBV14 to TRBJ1-1; tentatively, D is TRBD1 (6 bases). V lost 4 bases and J lost 9, with 18 bases in between. The CDR3 is 14 amino acids. Germline CDR1 reads SGHDN; CDR2 reads FVKESK. Looking up the rest from reference TRBV14 and TRBJ1-1 gives the full variable domain: EAGVTQFPSHSVIEKGQTVTLRCDPISGHDNLYWYRRVMGKEIKFLLHFVKESKQDESGMPNNRFLAERTGGTYSTLKVQPAELEDSGVYFCASSRDTSLSKAFFGQGTRLTVV.

Turning to this clone: The same CDR3 arises from other DNA sequences in this sample as well. The chain is built from TRBV15 and TRBJ1-1, with D possibly being TRBD1 (5 bases). The germline CDR1 and CDR2 sequences are LNHNV and YYDKDF (reference sequence). V lost 1 base to trimming and J lost 3 bases, with 9 bases between them. The CDR3 sequence is 14 residues long. This chain's CDR3 is CATSRVGGDTEAFF. CDR3 coding DNA: TGTGCCACCAGCAGAGTGGGGGGGGACACTGAAGCTTTCTTT.

This chain uses TRBV11-2 with TRBJ1-1, with D unresolved. Germline CDR1 SGHAT, CDR2 FQNNGV. With 7 bases removed from V and 0 bases from J, the gap between germline ends came to 15 bases. This CDR3 comprises 15 residues. Here the CDR3 DNA reads TGTGCCAGCAACGGTAGAGGGTACATGAACACTGAAGCTTTCTTT. Translating gives CASNGRGYMNTEAFF. The full variable domain, its missing parts supplied by reference TRBV11-2 and TRBJ1-1, is EAGVAQSPRYKIIEKRQSVAFWCNPISGHATLYWYQQILGQGPKLLIQFQNNGVVDDSQLPKDRFSAERLKGVDSTLKIQPAKLEDSAVYLCASNGRGYMNTEAFFGQGTRLTVV.

This chain uses TRBV7-9 with TRBJ2-1; the match to TRBD2 covers 8 bases. Germline V gene sequence: CDR1 SEHNR, CDR2 FQNEAQ (reference sequence). CDR3 length: 15 residues. J was trimmed by 7 bases and V by 4 bases; bases with no gene match: 9. The CDR3 DNA sequence: TGTGCCAGCAGCTCGAGCGGGAGAGGGGGAAATGAGCAGTTCTTC. Protein product: CASSSSGRGGNEQFF. Using reference TRBV7-9 and TRBJ2-1 for the parts outside the CDR3, the full variable domain is DTGVSQNPRHKITKRGQNVTFRCDPISEHNRLYWYRQTLGQGPEFLTYFQNEAQLEKSRLLSDRFSAERPKGSFSTLEIQRTEQGDSAMYLCASSSSGRGGNEQFFGPGTRLTVL.

This clone has more than one count but fewer than ten. This chain connects TRBV19 to TRBJ1-5; no reliable D call. The CDR3 spans 15 residues. V gave up 7 bases and J gave up 2 bases, with 15 bases separating them. The germline CDR1 and CDR2 sequences are LNHDA and SQIVND (reference sequence). In DNA form, the CDR3 reads TGTGCCAGTACCGTTAGTTGGGGAGGCAATCAGCCCCAGCATTTT. Amino acids: CASTVSWGGNQPQHF.

The V gene is TRBV11-1, the J gene TRBJ1-2, with D unresolved. The CDR3 contains 14 residues. Trimming took 1 base from V and 4 from J, leaving 10 bases between them. CDR1 is SGHAT, CDR2 FQDESV, per germline (reference sequence). The CDR3 nucleotides read TGTGCCAGCAGCTTAGATGCGGGAGCCTATGGCTACACCTTC. Residues: CASSLDAGAYGYTF.

J is TRBJ1-2 and V is TRBV10-3; D ambiguous. From germline, CDR1 is ENHRY and CDR2 SYGVKD. V was cut by 6 bases and J by 8 bases, with 16 bases left in between. The CDR3 has 13 amino acids. CDR3: CAISHISGGGYTF. For the CDR3, the DNA is TGTGCCATCAGCCACATCAGCGGAGGAGGCTACACCTTC.

This clone has a single count. The chain links TRBV3-1 (or the pseudogene TRBV3-2) to TRBJ1-4; D is unclear. The CDR3 has 14 amino acids. Germline assignment: CDR1 LGHDT and CDR2 YNNKEL (reference sequence). Trimming pared 1 base from V and 4 bases from J, leaving 7 bases between. The CDR3 reads CASSQVVSNEKLFF. CDR3 bases: TGTGCCAGCAGCCAAGTGGTTAGTAATGAAAAACTGTTTTTT.

The V gene is TRBV7-2, the J gene TRBJ1-2; D is uncertain. In germline, CDR1 is SGHTA, CDR2 FQGNSA. CDR3 length: 18 amino acids. Trimming pared 1 base from V and 3 bases from J, leaving 21 bases between. DNA of the CDR3: TGTGCCAGCAGCTTAGGAGGGCGGAGGTCAGGAATATACTATGGCTACACCTTC. Translated: CASSLGGRRSGIYYGYTF. Drawing the rest from reference TRBV7-2 and TRBJ1-2, the complete variable domain is GAGVSQSPSNKVTEKGKDVELRCDPISGHTALYWYRQSLGQGLEFLIYFQGNSAPDKSGLPSDRFSAERTGGSVSTLTIQRTQQEDSAVYLCASSLGGRRSGIYYGYTFGSGTRLTVV.

CDR3 protein: CASMGGYGANVLTF. The CDR3 DNA is TGTGCCAGTATGGGGGGTTACGGGGCCAACGTCCTGACTTTC. The chain employs TRBV19 and TRBJ2-6; TRBD2 might be the D (6 bases). Trimming pared 7 bases from V and 4 bases from J, leaving 11 bases between. CDR1 and CDR2 (germline): LNHDA, SQIVND (reference sequence). This CDR3 has 14 amino acids.

This clone has just one count. The gene calls are TRBV29-1 and TRBJ1-2, with no clear D. The CDR3 has 11 amino acids. Germline V gene sequence: CDR1 SQVTM, CDR2 ANQGSEA. Trimming shortened V by 7 bases and J by 3 bases, and 9 bases separated the two germline ends. The CDR3 DNA sequence: TGCAGCGCTATGAGGGACTATGGCTACACCTTC. Translation: CSAMRDYGYTF.

This rearrangement joins TRBV7-9 to TRBJ1-2; D ambiguous. The V end was cut by 5 bases, the J end by 4 bases, with 20 bases between. Germline assignment: CDR1 SEHNR and CDR2 FQNEAQ (reference sequence). CDR3 length: 16 amino acids. The CDR3 DNA reads as TGTGCCAGCAGCCCTCCTGACAAGGCCGACCTCTATGGCTACACCTTC. Amino acids: CASSPPDKADLYGYTF.

The chain carries TRBV27 and TRBJ2-3; TRBD2 aligns across 8 bases. CDR3 length: 17 residues. V trimming: 0 bases; J trimming: 5 bases; junction bases outside the gene matches: 10. The germline gives CDR1 MNHEY, CDR2 SMNVEV (reference sequence). As DNA, the CDR3 is TGTGCCAGCAGTTTATCCCTTCCGGGAGGGCCAGGAGATACGCAGTATTTT. It translates to CASSLSLPGGPGDTQYF.

V is TRBV3-1 (or the pseudogene TRBV3-2) and J is TRBJ2-3; TRBD1 matches at 8 bases. V lost 0 bases and J lost 5; bases outside the gene matches: 4. CDR3 length equals 15 residues. Germline-derived CDR1 and CDR2 are LGHDT and YNNKEL (reference sequence). Here the CDR3 reads CASSQDPTGGDTQYF. CDR3 DNA: TGTGCCAGCAGCCAAGATCCTACAGGGGGAGATACGCAGTATTTT.

This clone was seen only a few times. The J gene is TRBJ1-5, the V gene TRBV11-2, with D unclear. Trimming took off 1 base at V and 4 bases at J, with 14 bases between the two ends. Germline CDR1 SGHAT, CDR2 FQNNGV. This CDR3 region has 16 residues. In nucleotides, the CDR3 is TGTGCCAGCAGCTTAGGGTCCGGGAAACGGAATCAGCCCCAGCATTTT. It codes for CASSLGSGKRNQPQHF.

This clone is a singleton in its sample. V and J are TRBV5-1 and TRBJ2-5; D perhaps matches TRBD1 (6 bases). Germline CDR1 is SGHRS and CDR2 is YFSETQ. The CDR3 is 14 residues long. V was cut by 0 bases and J by 3 bases, with 9 bases left in between. This chain's CDR3 is CASSLVPGEETQYF. Written as DNA, the CDR3 is TGCGCCAGCAGCTTGGTACCAGGGGAAGAGACCCAGTACTTC.

The V call is TRBV6-6, the J call TRBJ1-5; D remains unclear. The CDR3 extends over 13 amino acids. Germline CDR1 MNHNY, CDR2 SVGAGI (reference sequence). V lost 2 bases to trimming and J lost 7 bases, with 9 bases between them. CDR3 nucleotides: TGTGCCAGCAGTTACGAGGGAGTGCAGCCCCAGCATTTT. This sequence encodes CASSYEGVQPQHF.

J is TRBJ1-6 and V is TRBV5-6; no definite D call. Trimming left V 5 bases short and J 13 bases short, with 22 bases between. CDR3 length: 15 residues. Germline CDR1 reads SGHDT; CDR2 reads YYEEEE. CDR3 residues: CASSSLGEVLNPLHF. CDR3 DNA: TGTGCCAGCAGTTCTCTTGGGGAGGTGTTAAATCCCCTCCACTTT.

CDR3 nucleotides: TGCAGCGTTCGACGCCTAGCGGGAGGGGAGACCCAGTACTTC. This gives the protein CSVRRLAGGETQYF. The chain couples TRBV29-1 to TRBJ2-5; TRBD2 agrees at 12 bases. Germline V gene sequence: CDR1 SQVTM, CDR2 ANQGSEA. CDR3 length: 14 residues. Trimming at V came to 5 bases and at J to 5 bases, leaving 6 bases not matched to a gene. The entire variable domain, with the rest obtained from reference TRBV29-1 and TRBJ2-5, is as follows: SAVISQKPSRDICQRGTSLTIQCQVDSQVTMMFWYRQQPGQSLTLIATANQGSEATYESGFVIDKFPISRPNLTFSTLTVSNMSPEDSSIYLCSVRRLAGGETQYFGPGTRLLVL.